This TCR beta chain emerged from a study of T-cell reconstitution after alpha-beta-depleted transplantation in children (dated by TCRdb to the mid-2010s). Notes on the research overall: T-cell immune reconstitution after TCRalphabeta/CD19-depleted allogeneic hematopoietic cell transplantation in children was quantitatively tracked in the study by means of TCR repertoire profiling.

Explained via the paper, the treatment or condition label denotes: allogeneic hematopoietic cell transplantation with graft depleted of TCRalphabeta T cells and CD19 B cells. TCRalphabeta/CD19-depleted allogeneic hematopoietic cell grafts were given to the transplant recipients, all of whom were children. At least ten counts were recorded for this clonotype. Which antigen it targets is not known. Base qualities are missing; no much larger clone stands one base away. Receptor libraries were prepared by PCR. The reads were generated on an Illumina HiSeq 2500. To normalize quantification of the TCRbeta repertoire, the TCR libraries were built with molecular barcoding that relied on unique molecular identifiers. Using fastp at Q25 and MiXCR, TCRdb reprocessed the public reads and kept productive beta chains. Rows matching on CDR3 protein sequence are summarized as one entry with the most common DNA and genes. The sample table contains 550,000 to 800,000 distinct CDR3 sequences; only one count was recorded for around 13% of them. Clones ranked in the top ten supply 0.79% of the sample.

V drops 1 base and J drops 0 bases, leaving 12 bases in between. The CDR3 runs 16 residues from the cysteine to the phenylalanine. Of the read, only the CDR3 DNA is kept; its 48 bases are in frame from base 1. The germline V gene (reference sequence) provides CDR1 DFQATT and CDR2 SNEGSKA. General study outcomes and caveats: In some patients, high TCRbeta diversity at day 60 was attributed to recipient T cells and intrathymic progenitors that had survived conditioning. The apparently early alphabetaT-cell count recovery about two months after transplant was reportedly dependent on only several hundred rapidly expanded clones derived from non-depleted graft cells. Over subsequent months, a decline in hyperexpanded clone frequencies was noted, and after one year, T-cell counts and TCRbeta diversity were mostly ascribed to newly produced T cells.

This TCR was sampled from a girl aged 2 to 10 with congenital amegakaryocytic thrombocytopenia, due to receive a stem cell transplant. Sequenced material: PBMCs, taken before TCRalphabeta/CD19-depleted stem cell transplant. The chain couples TRBV20-1 to TRBJ2-2, with an unclear D gene assignment. The CDR3 protein: CSARAGQPANTGELFF. The sequenced DNA is TGCAGTGCTAGAGCAGGCCAACCCGCGAACACCGGGGAGCTGTTTTTT.